This TCR beta chain appears in the sequencing data of a study of T cell responses to AZD1222 COVID-19 vaccine. The method was immunoSEQ multiplex PCR; TCRdb's version includes in-frame clones alone and lacks a portion of them. The sample holds around 65,000 clones, 81% seen once. This CDR3 is 17 amino acids long. The chain links TRBV21-1 to TRBJ1-5; the table calls TRBD1, which could not be checked here. TRBV21-1 is reported as a pseudogene. The sample consisted of peripheral blood, taken 28 days after the second AZD1222 dose. This receptor was taken from an adult who received the AZD1222 COVID-19 vaccine. The chain's CDR3 is CASSKDCRVGFNQPQHF. CDR3 in DNA: TGTGCCAGCAGCAAAGATTGCAGGGTAGGGTTTAATCAGCCCCAGCATTTT.